Listed here are 10 T cell receptor beta chains from one sample, sequenced in a study of T cells in Graves' hyperthyroidism and ophthalmopathy. Using RNA transcripts as the source, TCR beta CDR3 regions were amplified. The primer set for the first-round RT-PCR of the TCR CDR3 was HTBI. TCRdb passed the multiplex PCR reads through MiXCR, listing each CDR3 protein once. This table holds about 320,000 distinct CDR3 sequences, roughly 15% found once. The sequenced sample consisted of blood. These receptors originate from a man younger than 45 with Graves' hyperthyroidism.

The V call is TRBV10-3, the J call TRBJ1-1; D call uncertain. From germline, CDR1 is ENHRY and CDR2 SYGVKD. The CDR3 has 12 amino acids. Trimming took off 6 bases at V and 1 base at J, with 6 bases between the two ends. The CDR3 sequence is CAIRNTNTEAFF. The CDR3 DNA sequence: TGTGCCATCAGGAACACGAACACTGAAGCTTTCTTT.

This clonotype was counted many times. The J gene is TRBJ2-7, the V gene TRBV6-1; 11 nucleotides match TRBD2. V trimming: 5 bases; J trimming: 5 bases; junction bases outside the gene matches: 8. CDR1 is MNHNS and CDR2 is SASEGT in the germline V gene. There are 15 residues in the CDR3. Written as DNA, the CDR3 is TGTGCCAGCAGTCCAATAGCGGGAGGGCGGGACGAGCAGTACTTC. Protein product: CASSPIAGGRDEQYF.

This clonotype was seen only a few times. The J gene is TRBJ2-3, the V gene TRBV6-5; 9 positions match TRBD2. Per the germline V gene, CDR1 is MNHEY and CDR2 is SVGAGI. V lost 6 bases and J lost 1; bases outside the gene matches: 2. There are 14 residues in the CDR3. The CDR3 reads CASRRLAGTDTQYF. The CDR3 DNA reads as TGTGCCAGCAGAAGACTAGCGGGCACAGATACGCAGTATTTT.

V usage is TRBV10-3 and J usage is TRBJ2-7, with a possible D match to TRBD2 (6 bases). Per the germline V gene, CDR1 is ENHRY and CDR2 is SYGVKD. The germline V and J ends were trimmed by 2 bases and 2 bases, with 16 bases remaining between them. The CDR3 sequence is 16 residues long. In DNA form, the CDR3 reads TGTGCCATCAGTGAGCCCACCGGGACTGATACCTACGAGCAGTACTTC. Its translation: CAISEPTGTDTYEQYF.

This clonotype has ten or more counts. V and J are TRBV20-1 and TRBJ2-1; the D gene is possibly TRBD2 (6 bases). The ends were cut back, 5 bases at V and 2 bases at J, with 16 bases in the middle. The CDR3 loop spans 15 amino acids. Germline assignment: CDR1 DFQATT and CDR2 SNEGSKA (reference sequence). The CDR3 region has the DNA TGCAGTGCTGTACGGCTAGCGACCACCTACAATGAGCAGTTCTTC. Amino acids: CSAVRLATTYNEQFF.

The V gene is TRBV18, the J gene TRBJ2-5; D remains ambiguous. CDR3 size: 13 residues. Germline CDR1 is KGHSH and CDR2 is LQKENI. V was trimmed by 0 bases and J by 5 bases, leaving 7 bases between them. CDR3 bases: TGTGCCAGCTCACCACCCCCCAGGGAGACCCAGTACTTC. Translation: CASSPPPRETQYF.

This clonotype occurred many times. This chain uses TRBV11-2 with TRBJ2-7; 8 nucleotides align to TRBD2. V lost 2 bases, J lost 2 bases, and 5 bases stayed unmatched. There are 15 residues in the CDR3. Germline CDR1 reads SGHAT; CDR2 reads FQNNGV. This chain's CDR3 is CASSLFASGPYEQYF. CDR3 in DNA: TGTGCCAGCAGCTTATTCGCTAGCGGGCCCTACGAGCAGTACTTC.

The chain joins TRBV20-1 to TRBJ2-7; the D gene is possibly TRBD1 (5 bases). The CDR3 is made up of 11 amino acids. Germline V gene lookup returns CDR1 DFQATT and CDR2 SNEGSKA (reference sequence). V was pared by 6 bases and J by 7 bases, with 13 bases between. Here the CDR3 reads CSALTGWEQYF. CDR3 DNA sequence: TGCAGTGCACTCACAGGTTGGGAGCAGTACTTC.

This clonotype was counted between two and nine times. The gene calls are TRBV7-9 and TRBJ2-2, with a possible D match to TRBD2 (5 bases). This CDR3 comprises 17 residues. Between the trimmed V and J ends, which lost 5 bases and 6 bases, there was a span of 22 bases. Germline V gene sequence: CDR1 SEHNR, CDR2 FQNEAQ (reference sequence). CDR3 protein: CASSTTTRGSRPGELFF. The DNA for the CDR3 is TGTGCCAGCAGCACTACCACACGCGGGTCCCGGCCCGGGGAGCTGTTTTTT.

In this sample, this clonotype turned up many times. The chain has TRBV5-1 and TRBJ2-5; 10 nucleotides match TRBD1. The germline V gene encodes CDR1 SGHRS and CDR2 YFSETQ. V shed 4 bases, J shed 5 bases, and the junction held 5 bases outside the gene matches. The CDR3 covers 14 residues. The CDR3 reads CASSGTGVGETQYF. The CDR3 DNA is TGCGCCAGCAGCGGGACAGGGGTCGGCGAGACCCAGTACTTC.